Listed here are 22 T cell receptor beta chains from one sample, sequenced in a study of T cell repertoires in cytomegalovirus infection. MiXCR was run by TCRdb on the reads, yielding one entry per CDR3 protein. The sample contains fewer than 250,000 distinct CDR3 sequences, 22% of which appear only once. The material sequenced was CD8+ T cells from PBMCs. These receptors came from a human donor in good health (CMV status not recorded). Some clones in this sample may be carry-over from other donors' samples.

The table lists this clonotype with many counts. The gene calls are TRBV7-9 and TRBJ1-6; no firm D call. V was shortened by 2 bases and J by 8 bases, with 10 bases between the two germline ends. Looked up from germline, CDR1 is SEHNR and CDR2 is FQNEAQ (reference sequence). CDR3 length: 14 residues. DNA of the CDR3: TGTGCCAGCAGCTTAAACGACGGATATTCACCCCTCCACTTT. It yields the protein CASSLNDGYSPLHF.

This clonotype has ten or more counts. The chain employs TRBV4-1 and TRBJ1-1, with D unresolved. V was shortened by 0 bases and J by 8 bases, with 16 bases between the two germline ends. The CDR3 contains 15 residues. Germline loops: CDR1 MGHRA, CDR2 YSYEKL. The CDR3 sequence is CASSQEPPGPREAFF. For the CDR3, the DNA is TGCGCCAGCAGCCAAGAACCGCCGGGCCCGAGGGAAGCTTTCTTT.

This clonotype occurred a few times. The chain employs TRBV5-4 and TRBJ2-7, with D tentatively TRBD1 or TRBD2 (5 bases each). Germline V gene lookup returns CDR1 SGHNT and CDR2 YYREEE (reference sequence). The CDR3 is 16 residues long. Between the trimmed V and J ends, which lost 4 bases and 2 bases, there was a span of 19 bases. CDR3 region: CASSGTGTGLTYEQYF. CDR3 nucleotides: TGTGCCAGCAGCGGGACGGGAACAGGATTAACCTACGAGCAGTACTTC.

V is TRBV2 and J is TRBJ1-5; possibly TRBD1 for D (5 bases). CDR3 size: 14 residues. CDR1 is SNHLY, CDR2 FYNNEI, per germline. V lost 9 bases, J lost 1 base, and 13 bases lay in between. The CDR3 DNA reads TGTGCCAGTTCTAAGGGACGGAGCAATCAGCCCCAGCATTTT. This gives the protein CASSKGRSNQPQHF. Combining the CDR3 with reference TRBV2 and TRBJ1-5 gives the whole variable domain EPEVTQTPSHQVTQMGQEVILRCVPISNHLYFYWYRQILGQKVEFLVSFYNNEISEKSEIFDDQFSVERPDGSNFTLKIRSTKLEDSAMYFCASSKGRSNQPQHFGDGTRLSIL.

The V and J genes are TRBV19 and TRBJ1-1, with D tentatively TRBD1 (6 bases). The CDR3 consists of 17 residues. Between the trimmed V and J ends, which lost 3 bases and 1 base, there was a span of 18 bases. CDR1 is LNHDA and CDR2 is SQIVND in the germline V gene (reference sequence). DNA of the CDR3: TGTGCCAGTAGTATTGGCGCAGCAGGGGAGAAGAACACTGAAGCTTTCTTT. It codes for CASSIGAAGEKNTEAFF.

This clonotype was recorded at least ten times. The J gene is TRBJ1-5, the V gene TRBV28, with 7 positions matching TRBD1. The CDR3 is made up of 17 amino acids. Germline-derived CDR1 and CDR2 are MDHEN and SYDVKM. V gave up 7 bases and J gave up 5 bases; unmatched junction bases: 17. The CDR3 loop reads CASTHMGAGGVYQPQHF. The CDR3 region has the DNA TGTGCCAGCACCCATATGGGGGCAGGGGGAGTCTATCAGCCCCAGCATTTT.

This clonotype has just a few counts. This chain links TRBV29-1 with TRBJ2-7, with 10 bases aligning to TRBD1. V dropped 0 bases and J dropped 9; count of bases not matched to a gene: 11. CDR1 is SQVTM, CDR2 ANQGSEA, per germline. The length of the CDR3 is 15 residues. CDR3 in amino acids: CSVEDLGDRGYMQYF. CDR3 coding DNA: TGCAGCGTTGAAGATCTTGGGGACAGGGGTTATATGCAGTACTTC.

Only a few counts were recorded for this clonotype. This rearrangement joins TRBV28 to TRBJ1-4; D not certain. CDR1 MDHEN and CDR2 SYDVKM come from the germline V gene. V gave up 2 bases and J gave up 0 bases, with 4 bases separating them. The CDR3 has 14 amino acids. CDR3 in amino acids: CASSLLSTNEKLFF. The CDR3, as DNA: TGTGCCAGCAGTTTACTCTCAACTAATGAAAAACTGTTTTTT. The full variable domain, completed using reference TRBV28 and TRBJ1-4, is DVKVTQSSRYLVKRTGEKVFLECVQDMDHENMFWYRQDPGLGLRLIYFSYDVKMKEKGDIPEGYSVSREKKERFSLILESASTNQTSMYLCASSLLSTNEKLFFGSGTQLSVL.

Only a few counts were recorded for this clonotype. The genes are TRBV19 and TRBJ2-1; the match to TRBD2 covers 9 bases. The CDR3 loop spans 13 amino acids. After removal of 2 bases from V and 9 bases from J, the junction contained 2 bases not matched to a gene. Germline CDR1 and CDR2: LNHDA and SQIVND (reference sequence). For the CDR3, the DNA is TGTGCCAGTAGTATACGCGGGGGGGTTGAGCAGTTCTTC. Protein product: CASSIRGGVEQFF.

The chain uses TRBV7-9 and TRBJ2-7, with TRBD2 identical over 8 bases. The CDR3 totals 14 residues. V dropped 3 bases and J dropped 3; count of bases not matched to a gene: 4. The germline CDR1 and CDR2 sequences are SEHNR and FQNEAQ (reference sequence). This chain's CDR3 is CASSFREGGYEQYF. As DNA, the CDR3 is TGTGCCAGCAGCTTCCGGGAGGGGGGCTACGAGCAGTACTTC.

The rearrangement links TRBV6-6 to TRBJ2-6, with a weak D call TRBD2 (7 bases). The CDR3 consists of 18 residues. Trimming cost V 0 bases and J 2 bases, with 14 bases left between them. Germline-derived CDR1 and CDR2 are MNHNY and SVGAGI (reference sequence). The CDR3 here is CASSYSTEGGAGANVLTF. The CDR3 DNA sequence: TGTGCCAGCAGTTACTCCACCGAAGGGGGGGCTGGGGCCAACGTCCTGACTTTC.

The V call is TRBV6-2 or TRBV6-3, the J call TRBJ1-5; tentative D call: TRBD1 (5 bases). Trimming took 6 bases from V and 5 from J, leaving 17 bases between them. The V gene's germline CDR1 is MNHEY and CDR2 SVGEGT. This CDR3 comprises 15 residues. The CDR3 DNA reads TGTGCCAGCAGCCGCGCAGGGCCCCCGGATCAGCCCCAGCATTTT. Its translation is CASSRAGPPDQPQHF.

This clonotype showed up many times. This rearrangement joins TRBV11-2 to TRBJ2-1; D gene ambiguous. Germline V gives CDR1 SGHAT, CDR2 FQNNGV. This CDR3 is built from 14 residues. V dropped 1 base and J dropped 4 bases, with 8 bases sitting between them. CDR3 residues: CASSLVPDYNEQFF. In DNA, the CDR3 is TGTGCCAGCAGCTTAGTCCCGGATTACAATGAGCAGTTCTTC.

This clonotype has at least ten counts. This chain links TRBV7-8 with TRBJ2-1, with D possibly TRBD1 on 5 matching bases. Between the trimmed V and J ends, which lost 1 base and 4 bases, there was a span of 14 bases. Per germline, CDR1 SGHVS and CDR2 FQNEAQ. CDR3 length equals 16 residues. DNA of the CDR3: TGTGCCAGCAGCTTAGTAGGGGTAGGGGCATACAATGAGCAGTTCTTC. It yields the protein CASSLVGVGAYNEQFF.

This chain connects TRBV2 to TRBJ1-2; D gene unclear. The CDR3 consists of 13 residues. V shed 6 bases and J shed 8 bases, with 16 bases lying between them. The germline V gene encodes CDR1 SNHLY and CDR2 FYNNEI. The CDR3 DNA follows: TGTGCCAGCAGCCCAGGTTGGGGAAACGGCTACACCTTC. Translation: CASSPGWGNGYTF.

The V and J genes are TRBV11-2 and TRBJ2-7; perhaps TRBD2 as D (7 bases). CDR1 and CDR2 from the germline V gene are SGHAT and FQNNGV. Trimming took off 5 bases at V and 3 bases at J, with 17 bases between the two ends. The CDR3 extends over 15 amino acids. The CDR3 loop is CASSPSGGGSYEQYF. CDR3 bases: TGTGCCAGCAGCCCCTCTGGGGGGGGCAGCTACGAGCAGTACTTC.

The J gene is TRBJ2-1, the V gene TRBV29-1, with TRBD1 as a possible D gene (6 bases). The V end lost 7 bases, the J end lost 0 bases, and 10 bases lay between the germline ends. The CDR3 runs 13 residues. The V gene's germline CDR1 is SQVTM and CDR2 ANQGSEA. The CDR3 sequence is CSAQQGSYNEQFF. The CDR3 DNA sequence: TGCAGCGCACAACAGGGCTCCTACAATGAGCAGTTCTTC.

This clonotype has a handful of counts. The rearrangement joins TRBV15 to TRBJ2-1; tentatively, D is TRBD1 (6 bases). CDR1 and CDR2 from the germline V gene are LNHNV and YYDKDF (reference sequence). Between the trimmed V and J ends, which lost 0 bases and 10 bases, there was a span of 13 bases. This CDR3 is built from 14 residues. CDR3 sequence (DNA): TGTGCCACCAGCAGAGACAGGGGCGTGCTGGAGCAGTTCTTC. As protein: CATSRDRGVLEQFF.

This clonotype has a handful of counts. The chain employs TRBV28 and TRBJ1-1, with D perhaps matching TRBD1 (5 bases). The V gene lost 3 bases and the J gene lost 3 bases, with 11 bases spanning the gap. The CDR3 sequence is 14 residues long. Germline V gene lookup returns CDR1 MDHEN and CDR2 SYDVKM. The CDR3 nucleotides read TGTGCCAGCAGTTTTGGGGGTGGGTACACTGAAGCTTTCTTT. Translation gives CASSFGGGYTEAFF.

This clonotype was seen repeatedly, ten times or more. This chain links TRBV7-2 with TRBJ2-7, with TRBD2 as a possible D gene (6 bases). The V gene lost 1 base and the J gene lost 4 bases, with 11 bases spanning the gap. The CDR3 contains 14 residues. Germline V gene data show CDR1 as SGHTA and CDR2 as FQGNSA. The CDR3 DNA is TGTGCCAGCAGCTTAGTAGCGGAGTCTTACGAGCAGTACTTC. Translation: CASSLVAESYEQYF.

The rearrangement uses TRBV2 and TRBJ1-1, with 8 bases lining up with TRBD1. The length of the CDR3 is 13 residues. The trim removed 8 bases at V and 5 bases at J, leaving 7 bases unmatched. Germline-derived CDR1 and CDR2 are SNHLY and FYNNEI. CDR3 sequence (DNA): TGTGCCAGCCGAGGACAGGGAGGAACTGAAGCTTTCTTT. The encoded protein is CASRGQGGTEAFF.

This clonotype was counted ten times or more. This chain links TRBV19 with TRBJ1-1; 7 bases agree with TRBD1. Germline assignment: CDR1 LNHDA and CDR2 SQIVND (reference sequence). CDR3 length equals 12 residues. Germline trimming cut 7 bases from V and 4 bases from J; bases unmatched to any gene: 3. In DNA, the CDR3 is TGTGCCAGTAATACAGGGGCCACTGAAGCTTTCTTT. Translated: CASNTGATEAFF.